The sequence of this TCR beta chain was determined in a study of PD-1 blockade in classical Hodgkin lymphoma. As for the study in general: The patients were dosed with nivolumab 3 mg/kg, infused intravenously every 2 weeks.

Study-wide results and limits: TCR diversity in CD4+, not CD8+, cells rose significantly by C4D1. After ASCT, patients who started nivolumab under 1 year later were excluded.

The time point here: cycle 4 day 1 (C4D1), after 6 weeks of nivolumab. Patients all relapsed after autologous stem cell transplantation, and there was variation in brentuximab vedotin exposure. Remarks on this clone: Its target is not known.

CDR1 SNHLY and CDR2 FYNNEI come from the germline V gene. The V and J ends lost 10 bases and 0 bases respectively, with 12 bases between them. The CDR3 length is 13 residues. Here immunoSEQ multiplex PCR was the method, and the copy in TCRdb shows in-frame clones only, minus some. Among some 45,000 clones listed, just under 80% were seen once. The sequence derives from a human donor with classical Hodgkin lymphoma. The starting material was peripheral blood mononuclear cells (PBMCs), obtained before the fourth cycle of nivolumab. The chain uses TRBV2 and TRBJ2-5; possibly TRBD2 for D (6 bases). CDR3 residues: CATKRDYQETQYF. In DNA form, the CDR3 reads TGTGCCACAAAACGGGACTACCAAGAGACCCAGTACTTC.